This paragraph covers one T cell receptor (beta chain) sequence. This clone occurred once. No cognate antigen has been identified for it. Nothing much larger sits one base from this clone, and base qualities are not available. The donors were healthy, HIV-negative adults who had no recently reported acute infections or vaccinations. Every donor was a Caucasian adult living in Nashville, Tennessee, USA. CD4+ T cells were enriched by magnetic negative selection, after which naive cells were positively selected on CD45RA and the negative fraction was taken as the memory subset. Blood was obtained by leukapheresis, after which PBMCs were separated by Ficoll-Histopaque density gradient centrifugation and cryopreserved in liquid nitrogen vapor phase. Purity and quantity of every magnetically sorted T cell population were checked by analytical flow cytometry. From each sorted fraction, genomic DNA was isolated and quantified by UV absorbance on a Nanodrop 2000c.

Using the deep immunoSEQ assay, multiplex PCR amplified TCR CDR3 regions from genomic DNA. Extracted genomic DNA from each cell subset was spread evenly across all wells of several immunoSEQ 96-well plates, with each plate serving as a replicate. Each replicate PCR for sorted subsets received 150 to 250 ng genomic DNA, equal to about 30,000 T cell genomes. Purified libraries were measured with a Qubit 3.0 fluorometer, size-checked on a Bioanalyzer 2100, and measured again with the KAPA Library Quantification kit. Each immunoSEQ 96-well plate was sequenced on its own single-read 150-cycle Illumina NextSeq 550 flow cell. The authors' pipeline ran thus. Because only junctional sequences without quality scores were contained in the immunoSEQ output, filtering matching that applied to full-length reads could not be performed. To assign V/J genes and CDR3, sequences were annotated using PyIR, a Python wrapper for IgBLAST v1.9, with IMGT germline references. Reads were removed for weak V/J assignments (E-value above 1e-6), missing CDR3, stop codons, out-of-frame junctions, or ambiguous translated residues. V3J clonotypes were defined as sequences sharing the same inferred V gene, J gene, and CDR3 amino acid sequence. Percentage overlap between repertoires was calculated by dividing the number of shared unique clonotypes by the size of the smaller repertoire. RTK rarefaction, the Chao1 estimator, and Recon v2.1 estimates of unobserved clonotypes were used to assess repertoire richness. For all TCRbeta clonotypes obtained by the gDNA method from a few donors, generation probabilities were computed with OLGA. Entries here come from immuneACCESS through TCRdb and include only in-frame sequences with V and J called. Some clones fail to appear in such tables; in the studies checked, an unresolved V gene covers under half of the shortfall, and the cause of the remainder is unknown. V and J calls and clone size come straight from that table; D and trimming were deduced from the DNA. The sample has 2 million to 2.5 million clones on record, roughly 92% of them singletons. The ten most abundant clones make up 0.3% to 0.45% of the sample.

The data are from a study of shared clonotypes between healthy human individuals (dated by TCRdb to about 2020). With regard to the full study: The cohort included three men and a couple of women between 18 and 49 years of age. For each donor, CD4 naive and CD4 memory were each run on three plates, CD8 naive on two plates, and CD8 memory on one plate. Blood TCR repertoires of about five healthy adults were deeply sequenced to estimate repertoire size and the extent of clonotype sharing between individuals. To increase sequencing depth and limit assay-specific biases, TCR repertoire library preparation and sequencing were carried out by different laboratories using diverse techniques. Between about 0.9 and 8.9 billion PBMCs per donor were obtained by leukapheresis.

Clipping removes 4 bases from V and 4 bases from J, with 14 as the unmatched junction base count. The CDR3, cysteine through phenylalanine, is 19 amino acids long. The read is trimmed to its CDR3 DNA, 57 bases read in frame from base 1. The investigation overall reported the following: Only blood was sampled, and tissue TCR repertoires likely differ from those in blood. Pairwise subsampling indicated that sequencing depth was expected to affect the degree of clonotype sharing among donors. The genetic and exposure-history diversity represented was limited by the small number of donors. Clonotypes shared by all four sorted-subset donors showed higher generation probabilities than non-shared clonotypes. When a few donors were compared, the shared fraction of clonotypes was about 5% for naive CD4, 3.5% to 4% for naive CD8, roughly 2.3% for memory CD4, and 0.4% for memory CD8. Even with the large sequencing depth, rarefaction of the sorted-subset datasets indicated that sequencing was incomplete. Larger estimated clonotype richness was generally found for naive subsets than for memory subsets.

The sequenced sample consisted of naive CD4+ T cells from PBMCs. The cell subset or site label here, explained by the study, means: CD45RA+ positively selected. The sequence joins TRBV23-1 to TRBJ2-7, with TRBD2 identical over 15 junction bases. TRBV23-1 is designated an ORF whose function remains uncertain. This TCR came from a man in his late teens or twenties in good health. Some clones in this sample may be carry-over from other donors' samples. The CDR3: CASSRNRAPGLAGGYEQYF. The nucleotide sequence is given as TGCGCCAGCAGTCGCAATCGGGCACCTGGACTAGCGGGAGGGTACGAGCAGTACTTC.